Described below is a single TCR beta chain sequence and its context. This record belongs to a study of blood T cell repertoires in COVID-19. Study information: Some COVID-19 samples were acute and others convalescent; all came from the United States, Italy and Spain. PBMCs, B-cell-depleted T cells, or T cells provided the cDNA or gDNA that made up the material.

Under the authors' procedure: Researchers report that nucleated cell counts were estimated from reference gene primer amplification. Produced via immunoSEQ multiplex PCR; TCRdb's table is partial and in-frame only. The V and J calls and clone size come from that table; D and trimming were worked out from the DNA. The table records a few hundred thousand clones, around 83% of them present only once. All enrollees were roughly 18 to 89 years old and from 20 to 30 US areas. Material for sequencing was PBMCs or T cells enriched from blood (not recorded which). The sequence was collected from a woman between 35 and 50 years old who had recovered from COVID-19.

This chain's CDR3 is CASSQSGYEQYV. In DNA form, the CDR3 reads TGTGCCAGCAGCCAAAGCGGGTACGAGCAGTACGTC. This chain connects TRBV3-1 (or the pseudogene TRBV3-2) to TRBJ2-7; weak D call: TRBD2 (6 bases). Germline V gene data show CDR1 as LGHDT and CDR2 as YNNKEL (reference sequence). V gave up 2 bases and J gave up 4 bases, with 6 bases separating them. CDR3 length: 12 amino acids.